This T cell receptor (beta chain) was recorded in a study of beta chain features in type 1 diabetes listed by TCRdb under 2018. General notes on the study: Patients and healthy donors did not differ in mean age, gender distribution, total cell number or subset yield. Across all samples, about 110 million sorted cells were examined, and cell number per subset correlated strongly with RNA yield. In the study, recently diagnosed type 1 diabetes patients and matched healthy donors were compared on the TCRB repertoires of their sorted circulating CD4+ T cell subsets. Regulatory and stem cell-like memory subsets were obtained from only 8 patients and about 8 healthy donors, while naive and central memory subsets were obtained from all 30 or so donors.

This clone was observed once. Its specific antigen is unknown. Base qualities are missing; no much larger clone stands one base away. The entire amount of isolated RNA was reverse transcribed using the High Capacity cDNA Reverse Transcription Kit, so the sequenced TCRB transcripts were expressed ones. Naive, central memory and regulatory T cell samples underwent deep immunoSEQ sequencing, averaging about 3.3 million total reads per sample. After sorted cells were lysed in RLT buffer, RNA was extracted with DNase-treated RNeasy Micro or Mini kits, with the choice depending on cell number. To prevent cross-contamination, each cell subset was processed individually, whereas patient and healthy donor samples were processed jointly. The immunoSEQ multiplex PCR was used to amplify TCRB sequences from cDNA, generating 87-bp fragments that spanned the CDR3 region. Amplicons were sequenced on the Illumina HiSeq platform. On the study's bioinformatics: Synthetic template baselines were used to correct PCR bias computationally, reads within Hamming distance 2 were collapsed together, and singletons that could not be merged were discarded. Reads were aligned against IMGT to assign V, D and J genes, CDR3 length and insertions or deletions at six rearrangement sites. Clonotype counts were normalized to sorted cell number within each subset before computing true diversity and Gini coefficients with the tcR R package. Repertoire sharing was quantified using the overlap coefficient calculated on TCRB nucleotide sequences. As a proxy for the pre-selection repertoire, out-of-frame TCRB sequences from naive cells were analyzed. TCRdb stores this immuneACCESS table with in-frame sequences only. Part of the clones is absent; in the studies checked, under half of the shortfall reflects unresolved V genes, and no reason is known for the rest. The V and J calls and clone size were taken over from that table, and D and trimming were inferred from the DNA. The sample contains 140,000 or so clones, less than 11% of them found a single time. The leading ten clones occupy 1% to 1.5% of the sample.

The CDR3 holds 16 amino acids from the cysteine to the phenylalanine. Left in the record is the CDR3 DNA by itself, 48 bases read in frame from the first base. V and J are trimmed by 4 bases and 4 bases, and the gene matches miss 6 bases of the junction. The germline V gene encodes CDR1 WSHSY and CDR2 SAAADI. From each donor, a single peripheral blood sample of about 110 mL on average was drawn into heparinised tubes. A BD FACSAria II and a panel including CD45RO, CCR7, CD25, CD127, CD95 and CD27 were used to sort naive, central memory, regulatory and stem cell-like memory CD4+ T cells. All sorted populations exceeded 95% purity. PBMCs were separated immediately by Lymphoprep density gradient centrifugation and were stained directly, without being cultured. So that batch effects would be minimized, each experiment stained and sorted samples in pairs, pairing one healthy donor with one patient. Summary of the overall study and its limitations: Because the HLA sub-analyses included only small numbers of individuals, any influence of HLA type on TCRB rearrangement was left unresolved. Shorter templates might be favored by PCR, yet because patient and control samples were amplified and corrected together, any such skew would affect both groups equally. Sequencing cDNA rather than genomic DNA could over-represent highly expressing activated cells, although activation and CD3 levels did not differ between groups. A moderate but significant shortening of TCRB CDR3 length was observed in type 1 diabetes patients in all four CD4+ subsets. Naive, central memory and regulatory TCRB repertoires appeared to be more alike among patients than among healthy donors. At VDJ recombination sites, patients with type 1 diabetes made fewer insertions and deleted more nucleotides, a pattern implying thymic rearrangement abnormalities.

The rearranged chain carries TRBV10-2 and TRBJ2-1; 11 bases in the junction line up with TRBD2. This TCR came from a man aged 18 to 29 in good health. Input material: naive CD4+ T cells from blood. This specimen's cell subset or site label, interpreted: true naive CD4+ T cells. The nucleotide sequence is TGCGCCAGCAGTGCCACCGTAGCGGGGGGGTACAATGAGCAGTTCTTC. It encodes CASSATVAGGYNEQFF.